These T cell receptor beta chains were read from a single sample in a study of vaccination effects on CD4 cells after COVID-19. The repertoire was sequenced with immunoSEQ multiplex PCR; TCRdb's copy has only in-frame clones and lacks some. The repertoire holds more than 40,000 clones, with about three quarters as singletons. No antigen has been identified for these receptors. The sample here was CD4+ T cells from PBMCs cultured without peptide, taken before COVID-19 vaccination. The receptors here all came from a human donor who had a prior SARS-CoV-2 infection. Both conserved end residues are part of each CDR3. D genes are given only for firm matches. Not all rows give a size; the values are once, few, many and, for expanded clones, a class.

size	J	V	D	DNA	CDR3
NA	TRBJ2-1	TRBV9	NA	TGTGCCAGCAGCGAGGACGGGACTCAATACAATGAGCAGTTCTTC	CASSEDGTQYNEQFF
NA	TRBJ2-3	TRBV12-5	TRBD2	TGTGCTAGTGGCCTTGGACTAGCGGGAGACGTAGATACGCAGTATTTT	CASGLGLAGDVDTQYF
NA	TRBJ1-1	TRBV19	NA	TGTGCCAGTACCATAGACACCGGGGTGAGAACTGAAGCTTTCTTT	CASTIDTGVRTEAFF
NA	TRBJ1-1	TRBV7-3	NA	TGTGCCAGCAGCTCAAGCCCCGGGACCGCTAACACTGAAGCTTTCTTT	CASSSSPGTANTEAFF
few	TRBJ2-2	TRBV5-1	TRBD2	TGCGCCAGCAGCATAAGCGGGGGGGCCCCCGGGGAGCTGTTTTTT	CASSISGGAPGELFF
NA	TRBJ2-3	TRBV20-1	NA	TGCAGTGCTAGTTGGAGGGTTTATTCAGATACGCAGTATTTT	CSASWRVYSDTQYF
NA	TRBJ1-1	TRBV6-2/TRBV6-3	TRBD1	TGTGCCAGCAGTTACACTAGGGACAGCGGAGCTTTCTTT	CASSYTRDSGAFF
NA	TRBJ2-5	TRBV5-1	TRBD2	TGCGCCAGCAGCACCACCTCCCCGGCTAGCGGAGAGACCCAGTACTTC	CASSTTSPASGETQYF
few	TRBJ1-6	TRBV7-3	NA	TGTGCCAGCAGCTTAATGGCGAATTCACCCCTCCACTTT	CASSLMANSPLHF
NA	TRBJ2-1	TRBV5-6	TRBD2	TGTGCCAGCAAGGATACGGGGGGCTCCTACAATGAGCAGTTCTTC	CASKDTGGSYNEQFF
NA	TRBJ1-6	TRBV19	NA	TGTGCCAGTAGTTTCAGCTCCTATAATTCACCCCTCCACTTT	CASSFSSYNSPLHF
NA	TRBJ2-7	TRBV6-5	TRBD2	TGTGCCAGCAGCACTCTGGGGGAGGGCGGATACGAGCAGTACTTC	CASSTLGEGGYEQYF
NA	TRBJ2-2	TRBV5-5	NA	TGTGCCAGCAGCCTCGCCGGGCCACCCAGGGCCGGGGAGCTGTTTTTT	CASSLAGPPRAGELFF
NA	TRBJ2-2	TRBV9	NA	TGTGCCAGCAGCGTAGCGGTCGGGGCCTCAAGAAGGGAGCTGTTTTTT	CASSVAVGASRRELFF
few	TRBJ1-6	TRBV5-1	NA	TGCGCCAGCAGCTTGTCAGTAGGGGATAATTCACCCCTCCACTTT	CASSLSVGDNSPLHF
once	TRBJ1-5	TRBV6-5	NA	TGTGCCAGCAGAACAACGACGTCAACACTAACGCCCCAGCATTTT	CASRTTTSTLTPQHF
NA	TRBJ1-1	TRBV12-3/TRBV12-4	NA	TGTGCCAGCAGTTACCTTGGGCGGGCTTTCTTT	CASSYLGRAFF
NA	TRBJ2-1	TRBV4-3	NA	TGCGCCAGCAGCCAAGAAAAGGAGAGAACAGGGCAGTTCTTC	CASSQEKERTGQFF
NA	TRBJ2-5	TRBV18	TRBD1	TGTGCCAGCTCACCAATCCCCGGACAGGGGAACGAGACCCAGTACTTC	CASSPIPGQGNETQYF
NA	TRBJ2-2	TRBV5-6	TRBD2	TGTGCCAGCAGCTTGGGCGGGGGGGCCAGAACCGGGGAGCTGTTTTTT	CASSLGGGARTGELFF
NA	TRBJ2-7	TRBV3-1/TRBV3-2	NA	TGTGCCAGCAGCCAACAGGGGAGCTCCTACGAGCAGTACTTC	CASSQQGSSYEQYF
NA	TRBJ2-2	TRBV19	NA	TGTGCCAGTCGGATTTCAGGGTGGACCGGGGAGCTGTTTTTT	CASRISGWTGELFF
NA	TRBJ2-3	TRBV6-2/TRBV6-3	NA	TGTGCCAGCAGTTACTCCTCGGCGGGTAATACGCAGTATTTT	CASSYSSAGNTQYF
NA	TRBJ2-7	TRBV7-2	NA	TGTGCCAGCAGCAGACAGGAGAGAGACTACGAGCAGTACTTC	CASSRQERDYEQYF
NA	TRBJ1-3	TRBV18	NA	TGTGCCAGCTCACCAAGGCAGGTTCTTTCTGGAAACACCATATATTTT	CASSPRQVLSGNTIYF
few	TRBJ1-3	TRBV4-2	NA	TGTGCCAGCAGCCAAGATCAGGGGACTGGAAACACCATATATTTT	CASSQDQGTGNTIYF